There are a few counts of the clone carrying this TCR beta chain. Its antigen remains unknown. The data derive from a study of blood T cells in healthy people across ages. Next came a second PCR, run for about 6 to 12 cycles, which used a sample-barcoded 5' primer along with a J-beta primer mix. Every sample produced at least 3 million CDR3-containing paired-end reads. TCRdb analysed the 5' RACE reads with MiXCR anew, one entry per CDR3 protein. This table has approximately 900,000 distinct CDR3 sequences, around 29% appearing once. Study outcomes and limitations: PBMCs that were unsorted prevented a conclusive naive versus antigen-experienced comparison.

CDR1 ENHRY and CDR2 SYGVKD come from the germline V gene. The CDR3 contains 14 residues. PBMCs numbering at least 6 million were isolated per sample. Every sample gave at least 5 micrograms of total RNA when it was extracted. These sequences were also reported in another study, on T cells of mothers and their children.

The J gene is TRBJ2-1, the V gene TRBV10-3; D uncertain. Sequenced material: blood. The TCR was taken from a middle-aged woman in good health. The CDR3 DNA is TGTGTCGTCAGTGAGGCGGAAGACTACAATGAGCAGTTCTTC. This sequence encodes CVVSEAEDYNEQFF.